The 32 T cell receptor beta chains below all came from one sample that was sequenced in a study of shared clonotypes between healthy human individuals. Measured with immunoSEQ multiplex PCR; TCRdb has only the in-frame clones, and not every one. This table has fewer than 1.6 million clones, about 98.5% appearing once. The sequenced material came from naive CD4+ T cells sorted from blood. Described subset: CD45RA+ positively selected. The receptors derive from a man aged 25 to 45 in good health.

V is TRBV6-5 and J is TRBJ1-3; D is uncertain. This CDR3 spans 15 amino acids. Trimming cost V 0 bases and J 0 bases, with 6 bases left between them. CDR1 is MNHEY and CDR2 is SVGAGI in the germline V gene. CDR3 sequence reads: CASSYSASSGNTIYF. The CDR3 nucleotides are TGTGCCAGCAGTTACTCGGCGAGCTCTGGAAACACCATATATTTT.

J is TRBJ2-1 and V is TRBV30; 12 nucleotides match TRBD2. J gave up 4 bases and V 0 bases, and 4 bases lay outside the gene matches. The CDR3 spans 16 residues. Per the germline V gene, CDR1 is GTSNPN and CDR2 is SVGIG (reference sequence). Written as DNA, the CDR3 is TGTGCCTGGAGTGTACCGGGACTAGCGGGTTACAATGAGCAGTTCTTC. This gives the protein CAWSVPGLAGYNEQFF. The full variable domain, completed using reference TRBV30 and TRBJ2-1, is SQTIHQWPATLVQPVGSPLSLECTVEGTSNPNLYWYRQAAGRGLQLLFYSVGIGQISSEVPQNLSASRPQDRQFILSSKKLLLSDSGFYLCAWSVPGLAGYNEQFFGPGTRLTVL.

The CDR3 protein is CASSLGQFTDTQYF. Written as DNA, the CDR3 is TGTGCCAGCAGCTTAGGACAGTTCACAGATACGCAGTATTTT. The V call is TRBV5-6, the J call TRBJ2-3; a weak D match, TRBD1 (6 bases). This CDR3 spans 14 amino acids. Per germline, CDR1 SGHDT and CDR2 YYEEEE. V lost 2 bases, J lost 2 bases, and 9 bases lay in between.

The chain carries TRBV6-4 and TRBJ2-3; 8 bases are shared with TRBD2. The V and J ends lost 5 bases and 3 bases, in that order; junction bases with no gene match: 7. Germline V lookup: CDR1 MRHNA, CDR2 SNTAGT. This CDR3 spans 15 amino acids. The CDR3 sequence: CASSRSGIGTDTQYF. CDR3 DNA sequence: TGTGCCAGCAGTCGTAGCGGGATAGGAACAGATACGCAGTATTTT.

The rearrangement uses TRBV29-1 and TRBJ1-1, with a tentative D call TRBD1 (5 bases). Trimming left V 7 bases short and J 7 bases short, with 22 bases between. Germline values: CDR1 SQVTM, CDR2 ANQGSEA. The CDR3 loop spans 14 amino acids. The CDR3 DNA reads as TGCAGCGCAAAAGGATGGGGCTTTGGCGATGAAGCTTTCTTT. It is translated as CSAKGWGFGDEAFF.

This chain links TRBV6-4 with TRBJ2-1, with D perhaps matching TRBD1 or TRBD2 (5 bases each). Germline V gene sequence: CDR1 MRHNA, CDR2 SNTAGT. The CDR3 runs 13 residues. The V gene lost 4 bases and the J gene lost 5 bases, with 9 bases spanning the gap. CDR3 sequence: CASSGDRDNEQFF. DNA of the CDR3: TGTGCCAGCAGTGGGGACCGGGACAATGAGCAGTTCTTC.

The chain employs TRBV19 and TRBJ2-3; 8 positions match TRBD1. Germline CDR1 LNHDA, CDR2 SQIVND (reference sequence). This CDR3 spans 14 amino acids. V lost 4 bases to trimming and J lost 5 bases; unmatched junction nucleotides: 5. CDR3 residues: CASSTTGGRDTQYF. CDR3 nucleotides: TGTGCCAGTAGTACCACAGGGGGAAGAGATACGCAGTATTTT. Based on the CDR3 plus reference TRBV19 and TRBJ2-3, the full variable domain is DGGITQSPKYLFRKEGQNVTLSCEQNLNHDAMYWYRQDPGQGLRLIYYSQIVNDFQKGDIAEGYSVSREKKESFPLTVTSAQKNPTAFYLCASSTTGGRDTQYFGPGTRLTVL.

The rearrangement joins TRBV7-8 to TRBJ2-2, with TRBD2 matching 10 bases. CDR3 length: 16 residues. The J segment lost 2 bases and the V segment lost 5 bases, leaving 5 bases of the junction unmatched. The germline V gene has CDR1 SGHVS and CDR2 FQNEAQ. The CDR3 DNA is TGTGCCAGCAGCGTAGGACTAGCGGTTAACACCGGGGAGCTGTTTTTT. The encoded protein is CASSVGLAVNTGELFF.

The V call is TRBV4-3, the J call TRBJ2-2; D uncertain. Trimming took 0 bases from V and 0 from J, leaving 11 bases between them. Germline V lookup: CDR1 LGHNA, CDR2 YSLEER. The CDR3 sequence is 17 residues long. CDR3: CASSQEIFRANTGELFF. The CDR3 nucleotides are TGCGCCAGCAGCCAAGAAATCTTCCGGGCGAACACCGGGGAGCTGTTTTTT.

The chain couples TRBV6-1 to TRBJ1-5; D not resolved. Trimming took off 1 base at V and 16 bases at J, with 20 bases between the two ends. The CDR3 runs to 14 residues. From germline, CDR1 is MNHNS and CDR2 SASEGT. The CDR3 sequence: CASSEVAGPPSFHF. In nucleotides, the CDR3 is TGTGCCAGCAGTGAAGTTGCAGGACCCCCGTCCTTCCATTTT.

The genes are TRBV13 and TRBJ2-7; tentatively, D is TRBD1 or TRBD2 (6 bases each). In germline, CDR1 is PRHDT, CDR2 FYEKMQ (reference sequence). The CDR3 extends over 15 amino acids. V lost 4 bases and J lost 2, with 15 bases in between. For the CDR3, the DNA is TGTGCCAGCAGCTCCCCCTCGGGGGCCACCTACGAGCAGTACTTC. As protein: CASSSPSGATYEQYF.

The table lists this clone with a count of one. The CDR3 coding sequence is TGTGCCAGCAGCCCTGCCTTTGGCGAGCAGTACTTC. Amino acids: CASSPAFGEQYF. This rearrangement joins TRBV5-5 to TRBJ2-7; no definite D call. The germline V gene encodes CDR1 SGHKS and CDR2 YYEKEE (reference sequence). V dropped 4 bases and J dropped 6 bases, with 11 bases sitting between them. CDR3 length: 12 residues.

The V call is TRBV5-1, the J call TRBJ2-5; 8 nucleotides match TRBD2. CDR3 length: 15 amino acids. J was trimmed by 5 bases and V by 5 bases; bases with no gene match: 11. Germline V lookup: CDR1 SGHRS, CDR2 YFSETQ. In nucleotides, the CDR3 is TGCGCCAGCAGTTACCGGGAGGGGGGCCGGGAGACCCAGTACTTC. As protein: CASSYREGGRETQYF.

V and J are TRBV4-1 and TRBJ2-7, with TRBD1 matching 10 bases. The CDR3 spans 16 residues. Germline V gene data show CDR1 as MGHRA and CDR2 as YSYEKL. V lost 4 bases to trimming and J lost 0 bases; unmatched junction nucleotides: 6. CDR3 sequence (DNA): TGCGCCAGCAGCCCATGGGACAGGGGTAGCTCCTACGAGCAGTACTTC. Protein: CASSPWDRGSSYEQYF.

This chain joins TRBV6-1 and TRBJ2-7, with TRBD1 matching 7 bases. The CDR3 length is 13 residues. Per germline, CDR1 MNHNS and CDR2 SASEGT. After removal of 5 bases from V and 2 bases from J, the junction contained 3 bases not matched to a gene. The CDR3 is CASSQQGAYEQYF. The CDR3 DNA follows: TGTGCCAGCAGTCAGCAGGGGGCCTACGAGCAGTACTTC.

On this clone itself: The sample carries other DNA sequences with the same CDR3. The rearrangement joins TRBV5-1 to TRBJ2-2, with D perhaps TRBD2 (5 bases). This CDR3 comprises 13 residues. Germline lookup yields CDR1 SGHRS and CDR2 YFSETQ. V was shortened by 0 bases and J by 5 bases, with 5 bases between the two germline ends. The CDR3 nucleotides are TGCGCCAGCAGCTTGGGGAGGACCGGGGAGCTGTTTTTT. It encodes CASSLGRTGELFF. The whole variable domain, filled in from reference TRBV5-1 and TRBJ2-2, reads KAGVTQTPRYLIKTRGQQVTLSCSPISGHRSVSWYQQTPGQGLQFLFEYFSETQRNKGNFPGRFSGRQFSNSRSEMNVSTLELGDSALYLCASSLGRTGELFFGEGSRLTVL.

The J gene is TRBJ1-2, the V gene TRBV2, with TRBD1 as a possible D gene (5 bases). Germline assignment: CDR1 SNHLY and CDR2 FYNNEI. The germline V and J ends were trimmed by 5 bases and 5 bases, with 15 bases remaining between them. The CDR3 is 14 amino acids. The CDR3 nucleotides read TGTGCCAGCAGTAGTTCTCGGGAGGGGTATGGCTACACCTTC. Its translation is CASSSSREGYGYTF.

The chain links TRBV4-3 to TRBJ2-1; a weak D match, TRBD2 (7 bases). CDR1 and CDR2 (germline): LGHNA, YSLEER. CDR3 length: 17 residues. With 1 base removed from V and 7 bases from J, the gap between germline ends came to 20 bases. DNA of the CDR3: TGCGCCAGCAGCCAAGTATGGGGAGGGACAATAAGGAATGAGCAGTTCTTC. It encodes CASSQVWGGTIRNEQFF.

The chain employs TRBV14 and TRBJ1-5, with no clear D. Per germline, CDR1 SGHDN and CDR2 FVKESK. Trimming stripped 0 bases from V and 5 bases from J, with 5 bases between. The length of the CDR3 is 13 residues. The CDR3 bases are TGTGCCAGCAGCCAAGACCTTCATCAGCCCCAGCATTTT. This translates into CASSQDLHQPQHF.

This chain links TRBV7-2 with TRBJ2-1; weak D call: TRBD2 (6 bases). The CDR3 is made up of 14 amino acids. Trimming cost V 5 bases and J 9 bases, with 17 bases left between them. Germline V gene data show CDR1 as SGHTA and CDR2 as FQGNSA. CDR3 nucleotide sequence: TGTGCCAGCAGCCGGGACTGGGTAGAGTTTGAGCAGTTCTTC. Amino acids: CASSRDWVEFEQFF.

The CDR3 spells CASTRLAGLIITGELFF. As DNA, the CDR3 is TGCGCCAGCACCAGGCTAGCGGGGCTCATAATCACCGGGGAGCTGTTTTTT. This rearrangement joins TRBV10-1 to TRBJ2-2; 9 bases line up with TRBD2. J gave up 4 bases and V 7 bases, and 13 bases lay outside the gene matches. This CDR3 region has 17 residues. CDR1 is WNHNN, CDR2 SYGVQD, per germline (reference sequence).

Concerning this clone: It may be a read error: a sequence one base away is much more abundant. The sample holds other DNA sequences that translate to the same CDR3. This chain connects TRBV18 to TRBJ2-3; D gene unclear. CDR3 length equals 12 residues. The germline CDR1 and CDR2 sequences are KGHSH and LQKENI. The germline V and J ends were trimmed by 5 bases and 0 bases, with 3 bases remaining between them. This chain's CDR3 is CASSTSTDTQYF. CDR3 bases: TGTGCCAGCTCAACAAGCACAGATACGCAGTATTTT.

The V call is TRBV6-6, the J call TRBJ2-5; D unclear. CDR1 is MNHNY, CDR2 SVGAGI, per germline (reference sequence). The CDR3 spans 12 residues. The V and J ends lost 2 bases and 5 bases respectively, with 6 bases between them. The CDR3 coding sequence is TGTGCCAGCAGTTACACCCGGGAGACCCAGTACTTC. It encodes CASSYTRETQYF.

This chain uses TRBV9 with TRBJ2-1; 9 bases match TRBD1. Germline loops: CDR1 SGDLS, CDR2 YYNGEE. V lost 0 bases, J lost 4 bases, and 5 bases stayed unmatched. The CDR3 runs to 16 residues. The CDR3 coding sequence is TGTGCCAGCAGCGTAGAGGACAGGGGAGGATACAATGAGCAGTTCTTC. It encodes CASSVEDRGGYNEQFF.

Concerning this clone: One end of the junction fails to match germline, which may point to a read error. This sequence joins TRBV7-7 and TRBJ2-3; D unresolved. CDR3 length: 13 residues. The V gene's germline CDR1 is SSHAT and CDR2 FNYEAQ (reference sequence). Written as DNA, the CDR3 is TGTGCTAGCAGCTTAGCCATAACAGATACGCAGTATTTT. It encodes CASSLAITDTQYF.

The chain recombines TRBV7-9 with TRBJ2-1; D possibly corresponds to TRBD2 (6 bases). Trimming removed 5 bases from V and 4 bases from J, with 24 bases in between. Germline V gene sequence: CDR1 SEHNR, CDR2 FQNEAQ (reference sequence). CDR3 size: 18 residues. The CDR3 sequence: CASSPGDGLAGWYNEQFF. The CDR3, as DNA: TGTGCCAGCAGCCCCGGCGATGGGTTGGCGGGATGGTACAATGAGCAGTTCTTC. Looking up the rest from reference TRBV7-9 and TRBJ2-1 gives the full variable domain: DTGVSQNPRHKITKRGQNVTFRCDPISEHNRLYWYRQTLGQGPEFLTYFQNEAQLEKSRLLSDRFSAERPKGSFSTLEIQRTEQGDSAMYLCASSPGDGLAGWYNEQFFGPGTRLTVL.

V usage is TRBV10-3 and J usage is TRBJ1-2; D is unresolved. Trimming removed 7 bases at V and 2 bases at J, with 14 bases between. CDR1 ENHRY and CDR2 SYGVKD come from the germline V gene. CDR3 length: 14 residues. CDR3 region: CAITDTGLNYGYTF. The DNA of the CDR3 is TGTGCCATCACCGACACGGGGTTAAACTATGGCTACACCTTC.

The genes are TRBV6-1 and TRBJ2-1, with D maybe TRBD2 (5 bases). The germline V gene encodes CDR1 MNHNS and CDR2 SASEGT. Trimming took off 2 bases at V and 6 bases at J, with 8 bases between the two ends. CDR3 length: 13 amino acids. The DNA for the CDR3 is TGTGCCAGCAGTGAAAATCGGGGCAATGAGCAGTTCTTC. Amino acid sequence: CASSENRGNEQFF.

V is TRBV30 and J is TRBJ1-3, with D perhaps matching TRBD1 (6 bases). Looked up from germline, CDR1 is GTSNPN and CDR2 is SVGIG (reference sequence). CDR3 length equals 17 residues. The V end was cut by 5 bases, the J end by 0 bases, with 20 bases between. The CDR3 spells CAWGHLRNRASGNTIYF. The CDR3 coding sequence is TGTGCCTGGGGACACCTGAGAAACAGGGCCTCTGGAAACACCATATATTTT.

This rearrangement joins TRBV7-9 to TRBJ2-1; TRBD2 aligns across 10 bases. The germline gives CDR1 SEHNR, CDR2 FQNEAQ (reference sequence). This CDR3 spans 19 amino acids. Germline trimming cut 3 bases from V and 5 bases from J; bases unmatched to any gene: 16. The CDR3 here is CASSFSGTSAPLSNNEQFF. CDR3 coding DNA: TGTGCCAGCAGCTTCTCCGGGACTAGCGCTCCTCTAAGTAACAATGAGCAGTTCTTC.

The chain carries TRBV11-2 and TRBJ2-4, with D possibly matching TRBD1 (6 bases). The germline V gene encodes CDR1 SGHAT and CDR2 FQNNGV. The CDR3 is 14 amino acids. Trimming removed 4 bases at V and 4 bases at J, with 11 bases between. This CDR3 is CASSSVQGKNIQYF. In nucleotides, the CDR3 is TGTGCCAGCAGCTCAGTACAGGGAAAAAACATTCAGTACTTC.

This clone is a singleton in its sample. The chain recombines TRBV5-5 with TRBJ2-1; D remains ambiguous. The germline V gene encodes CDR1 SGHKS and CDR2 YYEKEE (reference sequence). Trimming stripped 0 bases from V and 8 bases from J, with 12 bases between. The CDR3 contains 14 residues. CDR3 region: CASSLVASVYEQFF. The CDR3 nucleotides are TGTGCCAGCAGCTTGGTGGCTAGTGTTTATGAGCAGTTCTTC.